The following is a TCR beta chain sequence with its context. The CDR3 runs 15 residues. CDR1 and CDR2 from the germline V gene are MNHEY and SVGAGI. The germline V and J ends were trimmed by 7 bases and 0 bases, with 15 bases remaining between them. This specimen belongs to a study of blood T cell repertoires in COVID-19. Study-level background: Samples of COVID-19 (acute and convalescent) were obtained from the United States, Italy and Spain.

Some clones are missing from TCRdb's copy, which holds only in-frame ones; the method was immunoSEQ multiplex PCR. The table records approximately 170,000 clones, about four fifths of them present only once. The receptor was derived from a man aged 35 to 55 who had recovered from COVID-19. V is TRBV6-5 and J is TRBJ1-1; D is unclear. The specimen was peripheral blood. CDR3 residues: CASTERVSMNTEAFF. DNA of the CDR3: TGTGCCAGCACGGAACGGGTGAGCATGAACACTGAAGCTTTCTTT.